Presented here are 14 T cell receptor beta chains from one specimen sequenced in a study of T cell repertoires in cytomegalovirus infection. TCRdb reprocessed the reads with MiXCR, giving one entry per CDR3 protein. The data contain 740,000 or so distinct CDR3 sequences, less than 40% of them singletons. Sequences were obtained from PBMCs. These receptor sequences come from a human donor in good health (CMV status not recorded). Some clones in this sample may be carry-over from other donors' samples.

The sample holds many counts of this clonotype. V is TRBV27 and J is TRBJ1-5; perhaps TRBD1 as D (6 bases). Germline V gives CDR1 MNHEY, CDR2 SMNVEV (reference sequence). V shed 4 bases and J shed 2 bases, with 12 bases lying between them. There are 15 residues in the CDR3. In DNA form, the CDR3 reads TGTGCCAGCAGTTCCAGGGGTGGGGGCAATCAGCCCCAGCATTTT. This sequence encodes CASSSRGGGNQPQHF.

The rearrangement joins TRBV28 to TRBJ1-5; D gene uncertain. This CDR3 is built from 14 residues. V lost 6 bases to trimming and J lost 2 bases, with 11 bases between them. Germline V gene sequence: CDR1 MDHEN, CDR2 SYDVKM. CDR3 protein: CASRASQGNQPQHF. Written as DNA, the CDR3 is TGTGCCAGCAGAGCAAGTCAGGGCAATCAGCCCCAGCATTTT.

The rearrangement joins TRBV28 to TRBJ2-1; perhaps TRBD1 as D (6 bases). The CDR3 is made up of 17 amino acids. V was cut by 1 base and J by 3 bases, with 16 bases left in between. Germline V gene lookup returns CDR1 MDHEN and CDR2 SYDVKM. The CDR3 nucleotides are TGTGCCAGCAGTTTATTGCCCCCCCGCAGGGGCTACAATGAGCAGTTCTTC. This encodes CASSLLPPRRGYNEQFF.

In DNA, the CDR3 is TGTGCCAGCAGTTTTGACCGGGGCTCCTATAATTCACCCCTCCACTTT. Protein sequence: CASSFDRGSYNSPLHF. This chain joins TRBV27 and TRBJ1-6, with D hard to call. V was shortened by 3 bases and J by 0 bases, with 9 bases between the two germline ends. Germline CDR1 MNHEY, CDR2 SMNVEV (reference sequence). This CDR3 comprises 16 residues.

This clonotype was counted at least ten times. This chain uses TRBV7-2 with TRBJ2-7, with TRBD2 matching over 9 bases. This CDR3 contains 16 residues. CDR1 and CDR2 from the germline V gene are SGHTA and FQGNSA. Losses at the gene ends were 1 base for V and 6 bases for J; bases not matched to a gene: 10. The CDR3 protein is CASSLGAPLLAGEQYF. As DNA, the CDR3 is TGTGCCAGCAGCTTAGGGGCCCCTCTACTAGCGGGCGAGCAGTACTTC.

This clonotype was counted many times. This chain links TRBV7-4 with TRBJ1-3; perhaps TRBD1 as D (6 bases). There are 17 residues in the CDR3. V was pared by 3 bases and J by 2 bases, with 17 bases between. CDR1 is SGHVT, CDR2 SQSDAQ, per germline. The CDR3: CASSFPRTVLTGNTIYF. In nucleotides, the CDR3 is TGTGCCAGCAGCTTCCCCAGGACAGTACTTACTGGAAACACCATATATTTT.

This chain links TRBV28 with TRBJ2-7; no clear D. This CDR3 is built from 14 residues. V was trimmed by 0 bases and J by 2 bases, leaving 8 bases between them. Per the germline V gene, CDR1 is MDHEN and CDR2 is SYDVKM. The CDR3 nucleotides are TGTGCCAGCAGTTTATGGCCGGCCCCCTACGAGCAGTACTTC. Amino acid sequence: CASSLWPAPYEQYF.

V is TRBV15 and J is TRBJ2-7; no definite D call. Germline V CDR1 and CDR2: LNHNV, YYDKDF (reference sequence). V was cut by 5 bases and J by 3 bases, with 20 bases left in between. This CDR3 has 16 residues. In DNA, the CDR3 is TGTGCCACCAGCGCCCGGGCCGTCAAGCTCCGCTACGAGCAGTACTTC. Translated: CATSARAVKLRYEQYF. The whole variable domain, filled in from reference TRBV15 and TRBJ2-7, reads DAMVIQNPRYQVTQFGKPVTLSCSQTLNHNVMYWYQQKSSQAPKLLFHYYDKDFNNEADTPDNFQSRRPNTSFCFLDIRSPGLGDTAMYLCATSARAVKLRYEQYFGPGTRLTVT.

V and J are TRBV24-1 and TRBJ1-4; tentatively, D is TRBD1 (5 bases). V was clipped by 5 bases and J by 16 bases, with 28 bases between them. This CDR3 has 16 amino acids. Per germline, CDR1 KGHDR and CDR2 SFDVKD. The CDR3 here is CATSVPSGTDNEKWFF. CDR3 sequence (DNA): TGTGCCACCAGTGTCCCCTCCGGGACGGATAATGAAAAGTGGTTTTTT.

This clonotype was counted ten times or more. CDR3: CASSERDGVSYEQYF. The CDR3 nucleotides read TGTGCCAGCAGTGAACGGGACGGAGTCTCCTACGAGCAGTACTTC. The chain combines TRBV6-1 with TRBJ2-7; D possibly matches TRBD1 or TRBD2 (5 bases each). This CDR3 comprises 15 residues. Germline-derived CDR1 and CDR2 are MNHNS and SASEGT. V lost 2 bases, J lost 0 bases, and 11 bases lay in between.

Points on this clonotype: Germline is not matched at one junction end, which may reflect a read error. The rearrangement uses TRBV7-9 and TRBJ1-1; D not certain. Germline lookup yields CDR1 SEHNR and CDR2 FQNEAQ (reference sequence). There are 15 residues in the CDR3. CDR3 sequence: CDSSNRQVMNTEAFF. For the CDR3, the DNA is TGTGACAGCAGCAATCGCCAGGTGATGAACACTGAAGCTTTCTTT.

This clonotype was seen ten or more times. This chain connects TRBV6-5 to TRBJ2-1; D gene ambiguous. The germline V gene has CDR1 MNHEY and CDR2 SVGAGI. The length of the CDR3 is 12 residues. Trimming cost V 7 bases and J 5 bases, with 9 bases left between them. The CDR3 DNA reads TGTGCCAGCATCGGCGAGAACAATGAGCAGTTCTTC. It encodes CASIGENNEQFF.

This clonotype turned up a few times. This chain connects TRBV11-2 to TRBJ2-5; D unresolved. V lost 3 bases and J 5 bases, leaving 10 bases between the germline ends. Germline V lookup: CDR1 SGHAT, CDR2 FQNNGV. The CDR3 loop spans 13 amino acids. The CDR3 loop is CASSFLSVETQYF. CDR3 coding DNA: TGTGCCAGCAGCTTTCTGTCCGTTGAGACCCAGTACTTC.

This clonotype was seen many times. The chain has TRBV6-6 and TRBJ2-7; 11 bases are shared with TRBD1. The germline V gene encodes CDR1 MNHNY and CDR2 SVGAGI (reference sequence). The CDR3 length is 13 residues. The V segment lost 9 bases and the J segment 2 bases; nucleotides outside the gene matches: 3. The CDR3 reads CASADRGPYEQYF. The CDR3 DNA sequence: TGTGCCAGTGCGGACAGGGGGCCCTACGAGCAGTACTTC.